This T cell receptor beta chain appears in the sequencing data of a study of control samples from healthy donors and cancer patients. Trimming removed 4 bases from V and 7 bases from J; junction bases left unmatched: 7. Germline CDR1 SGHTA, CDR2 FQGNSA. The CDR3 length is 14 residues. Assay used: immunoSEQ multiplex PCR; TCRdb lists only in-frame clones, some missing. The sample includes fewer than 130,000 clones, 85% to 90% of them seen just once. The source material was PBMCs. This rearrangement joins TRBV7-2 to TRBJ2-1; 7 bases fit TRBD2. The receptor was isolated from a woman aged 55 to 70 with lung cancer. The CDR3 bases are TGTGCCAGCAGCTCCCGGGAGGTATGGAATGAGCAGTTCTTC. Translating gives CASSSREVWNEQFF.